The 29 T cell receptor beta chains below were found in one sample sequenced in a study of blood T cells in healthy people across ages. Primed by a sample-barcoded 5' primer and a J-beta primer mix, a second PCR proceeded for roughly 6 to 12 cycles. TCRdb fed the 5' RACE reads into MiXCR, producing one record per CDR3 protein. The data show 600,000 to 1,000,000 distinct CDR3 sequences, with 58% seen just once and about 20% held by the top ten. Sequenced: blood. The receptors stem from a man aged 30 to 39 in good health.

This clonotype was seen ten or more times. The chain uses TRBV29-1 and TRBJ2-6, with 8 bases identical to TRBD1. V lost 2 bases and J lost 3; bases outside the gene matches: 9. CDR3 length equals 17 residues. Germline V gene sequence: CDR1 SQVTM, CDR2 ANQGSEA. The CDR3 region is CSVESRTGTGGANVLTF. The CDR3 DNA is TGCAGCGTTGAAAGTCGGACAGGGACTGGTGGGGCCAACGTCCTGACTTTC.

This clonotype has just a few counts. This chain connects TRBV7-2 to TRBJ2-7; unclear D gene. V dropped 2 bases and J dropped 0 bases, with 8 bases sitting between them. Germline V gene sequence: CDR1 SGHTA, CDR2 FQGNSA. The CDR3 covers 14 residues. The CDR3 loop is CASSLWVSSYEQYF. DNA of the CDR3: TGTGCCAGCAGCTTATGGGTTAGCTCCTACGAGCAGTACTTC.

This clonotype was counted once. CDR3: CASSSTSGGINEQFF. CDR3 coding DNA: TGTGCCAGCAGTTCGACTAGCGGGGGGATTAATGAGCAGTTCTTC. This chain joins TRBV12-3 or TRBV12-4 and TRBJ2-1; 13 bases agree with TRBD2. Trimming at V came to 4 bases and at J to 7 bases, leaving 4 bases not matched to a gene. This CDR3 comprises 15 residues.

The rearrangement links TRBV2 to TRBJ2-3, with 9 bases lining up with TRBD2. The junction had 12 bases not matched to a gene; V was cut back by 7 bases and J by 4 bases. The CDR3 runs to 16 residues. CDR1 SNHLY and CDR2 FYNNEI come from the germline V gene. The CDR3 coding sequence is TGTGCCAGCATCCTGACTCATAGCGGGGGCCCAGATACGCAGTATTTT. Its protein product is CASILTHSGGPDTQYF.

This clonotype has more than one count but fewer than ten. V and J are TRBV7-2 and TRBJ2-5; D is unresolved. Germline-derived CDR1 and CDR2 are SGHTA and FQGNSA. There are 11 residues in the CDR3. V was shortened by 10 bases and J by 5 bases, with 11 bases between the two germline ends. The CDR3 bases are TGTGCCATCAAAACTCCGGAGACCCAGTACTTC. It yields the protein CAIKTPETQYF.

The CDR3: CASSDRREEYEQYF. CDR3 DNA sequence: TGTGCCAGCAGTGACCGCAGGGAGGAATACGAGCAGTACTTC. This rearrangement joins TRBV2 to TRBJ2-7; possible D gene TRBD2, 6 bases. Germline V CDR1 and CDR2: SNHLY, FYNNEI. This CDR3 has 14 residues. Trimming left V 3 bases short and J 4 bases short, with 13 bases between.

The V gene is TRBV7-6, the J gene TRBJ2-5, with 7 bases identical to TRBD1. This CDR3 has 14 residues. Trimming at V came to 5 bases and at J to 1 base, leaving 4 bases not matched to a gene. Germline CDR1 and CDR2: SGHVS and FNYEAQ. The CDR3: CASSHHRGQETQYF. The DNA for the CDR3 is TGTGCCAGCAGCCACCACAGGGGCCAAGAGACCCAGTACTTC.

This chain connects TRBV4-3 to TRBJ2-2, with TRBD1 as a possible D gene (6 bases). Germline-derived CDR1 and CDR2 are LGHNA and YSLEER. The ends were cut back, 0 bases at V and 5 bases at J, with 7 bases in the middle. This CDR3 has 14 residues. The CDR3 DNA sequence: TGCGCCAGCAGCCAAGACACAGGGACCGGGGAGCTGTTTTTT. This sequence encodes CASSQDTGTGELFF.

V and J are TRBV20-1 and TRBJ2-3; 7 bases are shared with TRBD1. This CDR3 is built from 18 residues. The junction had 15 bases not matched to a gene; V was cut back by 3 bases and J by 0 bases. The germline gives CDR1 DFQATT, CDR2 SNEGSKA (reference sequence). The CDR3: CSARPWRTGLASTDTQYF. The CDR3 DNA reads TGCAGTGCTAGGCCCTGGCGGACAGGACTCGCTAGCACAGATACGCAGTATTTT.

The chain combines TRBV3-1 with TRBJ2-4; D gene unclear. The J call may be in error: the DNA end matches TRBJ2-7 better. Germline V gene sequence: CDR1 LGHDT, CDR2 YNNKEL (reference sequence). This CDR3 is 15 amino acids long. In DNA form, the CDR3 reads TGTGCCAGCAGTGAAGGGCAGTTTACCTCCTACGAGCAGTACTTC. Translation: CASSEGQFTSYEQYF.

The V gene is TRBV6-2 or TRBV6-3, the J gene TRBJ2-2; weak D call: TRBD1 (6 bases). CDR1 MNHEY and CDR2 SVGEGT come from the germline V gene. CDR3 length: 14 residues. V gave up 5 bases and J gave up 4 bases, with 11 bases separating them. Here the CDR3 DNA reads TGTGCCAGCAGTCATGTAGGGGGCACCGGGGAGCTGTTTTTT. This translates into CASSHVGGTGELFF.

The chain combines TRBV20-1 with TRBJ2-7, with D possibly being TRBD1 (8 bases). The CDR3 loop spans 13 amino acids. Trimming shortened V by 6 bases and J by 6 bases, and 18 bases separated the two germline ends. Germline V gene lookup returns CDR1 DFQATT and CDR2 SNEGSKA (reference sequence). CDR3 coding DNA: TGCAGTGCGATACAGGGGGGGTGGTCCGAGCAGTACTTC. Translating it yields CSAIQGGWSEQYF.

The rearrangement uses TRBV29-1 and TRBJ2-3, with TRBD1 matching 7 bases. The CDR3 has 14 residues. The germline V gene encodes CDR1 SQVTM and CDR2 ANQGSEA. V lost 1 base and J lost 4; bases outside the gene matches: 5. The CDR3 is CSVEGQGTPDTQYF. CDR3 bases: TGCAGCGTTGAAGGACAGGGCACCCCAGATACGCAGTATTTT.

A single count supports this clonotype. The rearrangement links TRBV4-3 to TRBJ1-1, with a possible D match to TRBD1 (5 bases). The germline gives CDR1 LGHNA, CDR2 YSLEER. The CDR3 is made up of 14 amino acids. V lost 4 bases and J lost 0, with 9 bases in between. CDR3 DNA sequence: TGCGCCAGCAGCCGAGGCAGGGTGAACACTGAAGCTTTCTTT. Translation gives CASSRGRVNTEAFF.

The genes are TRBV20-1 and TRBJ1-1, with a possible D match to TRBD1 (5 bases). CDR1 and CDR2 from the germline V gene are DFQATT and SNEGSKA (reference sequence). The CDR3 is made up of 15 amino acids. Trimming stripped 6 bases from V and 0 bases from J, with 17 bases between. The CDR3 DNA sequence: TGCAGTGCCCCCCCTCGACAGCCTATGAACACTGAAGCTTTCTTT. It yields the protein CSAPPRQPMNTEAFF.

The genes are TRBV11-1 and TRBJ2-4; TRBD1 agrees at 7 bases. The end of the DNA aligns better with TRBJ2-7, so the J call may be wrong. Looked up from germline, CDR1 is SGHAT and CDR2 is FQDESV (reference sequence). The CDR3 is 13 residues long. In DNA form, the CDR3 reads TGTGCCAGCAGCTTGGGACAGCAATACGAGCAGTACTTC. Its protein product is CASSLGQQYEQYF.

This chain links TRBV24-1 with TRBJ2-1; possible D gene TRBD2, 5 bases. The germline V and J ends were trimmed by 2 bases and 3 bases, with 13 bases remaining between them. The CDR3 runs to 16 residues. Germline lookup yields CDR1 KGHDR and CDR2 SFDVKD. The CDR3, as DNA: TGTGCCACCAGTGATTCCTACCCGGCGGGCTACAATGAGCAGTTCTTC. This sequence encodes CATSDSYPAGYNEQFF.

The chain is built from TRBV29-1 and TRBJ2-7, with D possibly TRBD1 on 5 matching bases. The CDR3 runs 13 residues. V was cut by 6 bases and J by 3 bases, with 15 bases left in between. Germline-derived CDR1 and CDR2 are SQVTM and ANQGSEA. CDR3 DNA sequence: TGCAGCGTCCCTGGCAGGGTACACTACGAGCAGTACTTC. Protein product: CSVPGRVHYEQYF.

This rearrangement joins TRBV7-2 to TRBJ2-1, with 8 bases matching TRBD1. Germline-derived CDR1 and CDR2 are SGHTA and FQGNSA. The CDR3 length is 13 residues. The V gene end was trimmed by 5 bases and the J gene end by 9 bases; junction bases not matched to a gene: 6. The CDR3 sequence is CASSLKQGVEQFF. In DNA, the CDR3 is TGTGCCAGCAGCCTAAAACAGGGGGTTGAGCAGTTCTTC.

This clonotype showed up just once. The J gene is TRBJ2-4, the V gene TRBV14, with 9 bases fitting TRBD1. The better agreement between TRBJ2-7 and the DNA end casts doubt on the J call. Germline V gene lookup returns CDR1 SGHDN and CDR2 FVKESK. This CDR3 contains 15 residues. Here the CDR3 reads CASSFPGTGRLEQYF. As DNA, the CDR3 is TGTGCCAGCAGCTTTCCCGGGACAGGGCGTCTCGAGCAGTACTTC.

In DNA, the CDR3 is TGCAGTGCTTCCGGGACTAGCCCCTACAATGAGCAGTTCTTC. It yields the protein CSASGTSPYNEQFF. This chain uses TRBV20-1 with TRBJ2-1, with 9 nucleotides matching TRBD2. With V trimmed by 5 bases and J by 2 bases, 4 bases remained unmatched. CDR1 is DFQATT, CDR2 SNEGSKA, per germline (reference sequence). The CDR3 totals 14 residues.

This clonotype was observed a single time. V and J are TRBV5-1 and TRBJ1-1; TRBD1 agrees at 7 bases. Trimming took 2 bases from V and 7 from J; bases not matched to a gene: 8. The CDR3 runs to 14 residues. Germline CDR1 is SGHRS and CDR2 is YFSETQ. The CDR3 region has the DNA TGCGCCAGCAGCTTCCCCGGGACAGCAAGTGAAGCTTTCTTT. This translates into CASSFPGTASEAFF.

This sequence joins TRBV13 and TRBJ2-6; TRBD1 or TRBD2 may be the D gene (5 bases each). Trimming pared 6 bases from V and 0 bases from J, leaving 15 bases between. The length of the CDR3 is 17 residues. Germline V gene lookup returns CDR1 PRHDT and CDR2 FYEKMQ (reference sequence). CDR3: CASSQLGAYSGANVLTF. The CDR3 bases are TGTGCCAGCAGTCAGCTCGGGGCCTACTCTGGGGCCAACGTCCTGACTTTC. Combining the CDR3 with reference TRBV13 and TRBJ2-6 gives the whole variable domain AAGVIQSPRHLIKEKRETATLKCYPIPRHDTVYWYQQGPGQDPQFLISFYEKMQSDKGSIPDRFSAQQFSDYHSELNMSSLELGDSALYFCASSQLGAYSGANVLTFGAGSRLTVL.

V is TRBV27 and J is TRBJ1-2, with TRBD1 as a possible D gene (5 bases). The V gene's germline CDR1 is MNHEY and CDR2 SMNVEV (reference sequence). CDR3 length: 14 residues. V lost 7 bases and J lost 13, with 25 bases in between. The CDR3 DNA reads TGTGCCAGCAAAAGCAATGGGGCCCCCGGCGAGATCACCTTC. Amino acid sequence: CASKSNGAPGEITF.

This chain uses TRBV20-1 with TRBJ2-5, with 11 nucleotides matching TRBD2. The junction had 4 bases not matched to a gene; V was cut back by 5 bases and J by 2 bases. The CDR3 contains 14 residues. Looked up from germline, CDR1 is DFQATT and CDR2 is SNEGSKA (reference sequence). For the CDR3, the DNA is TGCAGTGCTCTGACTAGCGGGGAGCAAGAGACCCAGTACTTC. Its translation is CSALTSGEQETQYF.

CDR3: CATSSFEGQPSYEQYF. The CDR3 DNA follows: TGTGCCACCAGCAGTTTCGAGGGACAGCCGAGCTACGAGCAGTACTTC. This rearrangement joins TRBV15 to TRBJ2-7; 7 bases line up with TRBD1. Germline V CDR1 and CDR2: LNHNV, YYDKDF (reference sequence). The length of the CDR3 is 16 residues. Trimming cost V 3 bases and J 3 bases; bases outside gene matches: 11.

The chain combines TRBV29-1 with TRBJ2-1; no firm D call. Trimming pared 3 bases from V and 2 bases from J, leaving 2 bases between. Germline loops: CDR1 SQVTM, CDR2 ANQGSEA. This CDR3 spans 11 amino acids. The CDR3 reads CSVDPYNEQFF. The CDR3 DNA reads as TGCAGCGTTGATCCCTACAATGAGCAGTTCTTC.

The V call is TRBV21-1, the J call TRBJ2-5; the table's D call, TRBD1, has no DNA check behind it. TRBV21-1 is noted as a pseudogene. This CDR3 spans 13 amino acids. In DNA form, the CDR3 reads TGTGCCAGCGGGGGTGAAGTCCAAGAGACCCAGTACTTC. Encoded protein: CASGGEVQETQYF.

This clonotype has just one count. The chain is built from TRBV29-1 and TRBJ2-2, with D perhaps TRBD2 (6 bases). Germline-derived CDR1 and CDR2 are SQVTM and ANQGSEA. The CDR3 runs 11 residues. V was shortened by 6 bases and J by 8 bases, with 10 bases between the two germline ends. The CDR3 loop reads CSVWTTGELFF. The DNA of the CDR3 is TGCAGCGTGTGGACTACTGGGGAGCTGTTTTTT.